Shown below are 19 T cell receptor beta chains from a single sample sequenced in a study of cytotoxic CD8 clonotypes in ibrutinib-treated CLL (dated by TCRdb to the early 2020s). The library was generated by the immunoSEQ multiplex PCR assay. What TCRdb holds here is the immuneACCESS table cut down to in-frame rearrangements. Part of the clones is not present; checked against another copy, under half of the missing clones reflect an unresolved V gene, and the others are unexplained. Across this sample there are about 84,000 clones, with 86% seen only once. Around 5% of the sample comes from the top ten. The sequencing used PBMCs, collected before ibrutinib treatment. The source of these receptors is a human donor with chronic lymphocytic leukemia.

This clone was counted a few times. This chain connects TRBV18 to TRBJ1-2; a weak D match, TRBD1 (6 bases). This CDR3 region has 13 residues. Trimming pared 2 bases from V and 10 bases from J, leaving 14 bases between. Germline values: CDR1 KGHSH, CDR2 LQKENI. The CDR3 protein is CASSPRDKGDYTF. The DNA for the CDR3 is TGTGCCAGCTCACCAAGGGACAAGGGAGACTACACCTTC.

The gene calls are TRBV7-9 and TRBJ1-2, with D unclear. The length of the CDR3 is 13 residues. V lost 4 bases and J 7 bases, leaving 13 bases between the germline ends. Germline values: CDR1 SEHNR, CDR2 FQNEAQ (reference sequence). CDR3 in amino acids: CASSSNRESGYTF. The CDR3, as DNA: TGTGCCAGCAGCTCAAACCGGGAGTCTGGCTACACCTTC.

The CDR3 DNA sequence: TGTGCCAGCAGCTTAGTCGGCGATGAGCAGTTCTTC. Its translation is CASSLVGDEQFF. The chain carries TRBV11-3 and TRBJ2-1; unclear D gene. The V end lost 1 base, the J end lost 8 bases, and 6 bases lay between the germline ends. This CDR3 has 12 amino acids. CDR1 and CDR2 from the germline V gene are SGHNT and YENEEA.

V and J are TRBV6-6 and TRBJ2-3; D is unclear. V gave up 4 bases and J gave up 0 bases, with 11 bases separating them. Per the germline V gene, CDR1 is MNHNY and CDR2 is SVGAGI (reference sequence). The CDR3 has 15 amino acids. CDR3 sequence: CASSFDFSSTDTQYF. CDR3 DNA: TGTGCCAGCAGTTTTGATTTTTCTAGCACAGATACGCAGTATTTT.

The chain uses TRBV20-1 and TRBJ1-1; a weak D match, TRBD1 (6 bases). Germline V gives CDR1 DFQATT, CDR2 SNEGSKA (reference sequence). V shed 5 bases and J shed 4 bases, with 8 bases lying between them. The CDR3 runs 11 residues. The CDR3 DNA follows: TGCAGTGCTGAGGGGGGCACTGAAGCTTTCTTT. It codes for CSAEGGTEAFF.

V usage is TRBV29-1 and J usage is TRBJ1-1; perhaps TRBD1 as D (6 bases). The V gene's germline CDR1 is SQVTM and CDR2 ANQGSEA. There are 14 residues in the CDR3. Trimming removed 4 bases at V and 1 base at J, with 13 bases between. The CDR3 here is CSVAGGAANTEAFF. In DNA form, the CDR3 reads TGCAGCGTTGCGGGGGGGGCAGCGAACACTGAAGCTTTCTTT.

This chain joins TRBV7-8 and TRBJ2-7, with D perhaps being TRBD1 or TRBD2 (5 bases each). V lost 7 bases and J lost 0, with 22 bases in between. CDR3 length equals 17 residues. Germline V lookup: CDR1 SGHVS, CDR2 FQNEAQ. The CDR3 region has the DNA TGTGCCAGCACCTTGATGGGCCGGGGCCAGAACTCCTACGAGCAGTACTTC. Translated, it gives CASTLMGRGQNSYEQYF.

This clone has just one count. As DNA, the CDR3 is TGCAGCGTCGCGCCGGGACTAGCGGGAGGGGGGACCTACGAGCAGTACTTC. This translates into CSVAPGLAGGGTYEQYF. This chain connects TRBV29-1 to TRBJ2-7; 16 bases align to TRBD2. The CDR3 runs 17 residues. After removal of 6 bases from V and 2 bases from J, the junction contained 10 bases not matched to a gene. CDR1 is SQVTM, CDR2 ANQGSEA, per germline.

The V and J genes are TRBV7-9 and TRBJ2-7; the match to TRBD2 covers 13 bases. The germline CDR1 and CDR2 sequences are SEHNR and FQNEAQ (reference sequence). J gave up 0 bases and V 6 bases, and 2 bases lay outside the gene matches. The CDR3 is 15 amino acids. The CDR3 bases are TGTGCCAGCAGTGGGACTAGCGGGGCCTCCTACGAGCAGTACTTC. Translating it yields CASSGTSGASYEQYF.

The chain has TRBV4-1 and TRBJ2-7; 12 nucleotides agree with TRBD2. Trimming removed 1 base from V and 3 bases from J; junction bases left unmatched: 4. Germline CDR1 reads MGHRA; CDR2 reads YSYEKL. The CDR3 has 16 residues. The CDR3 region is CASSQGLAGAIYEQYF. In DNA form, the CDR3 reads TGCGCCAGCAGCCAAGGACTAGCGGGAGCCATCTACGAGCAGTACTTC.

V gene TRBV7-9 combines with J gene TRBJ2-2; D remains ambiguous. The CDR3 runs 14 residues. V gave up 2 bases and J gave up 6 bases, with 10 bases separating them. Germline values: CDR1 SEHNR, CDR2 FQNEAQ (reference sequence). In DNA, the CDR3 is TGTGCCAGCAGCTTAATCGCGACCGCCGGGGAGCTGTTTTTT. Its protein is CASSLIATAGELFF.

This chain joins TRBV15 and TRBJ2-1, with a possible D match to TRBD2 (6 bases). V was trimmed by 6 bases and J by 5 bases, leaving 14 bases between them. Germline CDR1 reads LNHNV; CDR2 reads YYDKDF (reference sequence). The CDR3 loop spans 14 amino acids. CDR3 DNA: TGTGCCACCAGAGGGACTCTATCCAACAATGAGCAGTTCTTC. This codes for CATRGTLSNNEQFF.

The chain couples TRBV2 to TRBJ2-5; no clear D gene. The V end lost 4 bases, the J end lost 0 bases, and 12 bases lay between the germline ends. The length of the CDR3 is 15 residues. The V gene's germline CDR1 is SNHLY and CDR2 FYNNEI. In nucleotides, the CDR3 is TGTGCCAGCAGTGCCGAAATGGAATACCAAGAGACCCAGTACTTC. Translating gives CASSAEMEYQETQYF.

The gene calls are TRBV7-6 and TRBJ2-7, with 8 positions matching TRBD1. Germline-derived CDR1 and CDR2 are SGHVS and FNYEAQ. The length of the CDR3 is 16 residues. Trimming at V came to 3 bases and at J to 0 bases, leaving 7 bases not matched to a gene. DNA of the CDR3: TGTGCCAGCAGCTTGATGTACAGGGGGACCTCCTACGAGCAGTACTTC. Protein sequence: CASSLMYRGTSYEQYF.

The chain has TRBV19 and TRBJ2-7; weak D call: TRBD2 (6 bases). The length of the CDR3 is 14 residues. Trimming removed 8 bases at V and 0 bases at J, with 14 bases between. The V gene's germline CDR1 is LNHDA and CDR2 SQIVND (reference sequence). This CDR3 is CASQAGIFSYEQYF. CDR3 DNA: TGTGCCAGTCAAGCGGGCATCTTCTCCTACGAGCAGTACTTC.

The gene calls are TRBV7-3 and TRBJ2-2, with 13 positions matching TRBD2. The CDR3 has 16 amino acids. V gave up 3 bases and J gave up 6 bases; unmatched junction bases: 4. Germline loops: CDR1 SGHTA, CDR2 FQGTGA. This CDR3 reads CASSFRTSGSPGELFF. The CDR3 coding sequence is TGTGCCAGCAGCTTTCGGACTAGCGGGAGCCCCGGGGAGCTGTTTTTT.

This chain uses TRBV5-1 with TRBJ1-1; weak D call: TRBD1 (5 bases). CDR1 is SGHRS and CDR2 is YFSETQ in the germline V gene. This CDR3 is 16 amino acids long. Deletions cut 4 bases from V and 3 bases from J, with 19 bases between. CDR3 in DNA: TGCGCCAGCAGCCCAGGAGGGCCAGGGAAGGACACTGAAGCTTTCTTT. Residues: CASSPGGPGKDTEAFF.

In DNA, the CDR3 is TGCGCCAGCAGCCAACTCAACAATGAGCAGTTCTTC. It codes for CASSQLNNEQFF. The genes are TRBV4-1 and TRBJ2-1; D is ambiguous. Germline loops: CDR1 MGHRA, CDR2 YSYEKL. Trimming stripped 2 bases from V and 5 bases from J, with 4 bases between. The CDR3 consists of 12 residues.

The DNA for the CDR3 is TGTGCCAGCAGGGGAGGGTACAATGAGCAGTTCTTC. Translating it yields CASRGGYNEQFF. The genes are TRBV2 and TRBJ2-1; 7 positions agree with TRBD2. The germline V gene has CDR1 SNHLY and CDR2 FYNNEI. CDR3 length equals 12 residues. The trim removed 6 bases at V and 4 bases at J, leaving 0 bases unmatched. Looking up the rest from reference TRBV2 and TRBJ2-1 gives the full variable domain: EPEVTQTPSHQVTQMGQEVILRCVPISNHLYFYWYRQILGQKVEFLVSFYNNEISEKSEIFDDQFSVERPDGSNFTLKIRSTKLEDSAMYFCASRGGYNEQFFGPGTRLTVL.